This T cell receptor (beta chain) was identified in a study of blood T cell repertoires in COVID-19. About the study: Spain, Italy and the United States supplied samples that represented acute and convalescent COVID-19. In each case, the material was cDNA or gDNA derived from T cells, B-cell-depleted T cells, or PBMCs.

Source study methods: Reference gene primer amplification gave estimated nucleated cell counts. Assay used: immunoSEQ multiplex PCR; TCRdb lists only in-frame clones, some missing. D and trimming were read from the DNA, whereas the V and J calls and clone size are those reported in that table. Of under 200,000 clones listed, 84% are singletons. Germline V gives CDR1 SNHLY, CDR2 FYNNEI. The CDR3 has 14 amino acids. V was clipped by 7 bases and J by 7 bases; unmatched bases: 8. The sequence derives from a man between 18 and 35 years old with active or convalescent COVID-19. The sample was peripheral blood. J is TRBJ2-1 and V is TRBV2, with 9 bases lining up with TRBD2. In DNA, the CDR3 is TGTGCCAGCACCGACAAGACTAGCGGTAATGAGCAGTTCTTC. Translating it yields CASTDKTSGNEQFF. The variable domain in full, with the rest retrieved from reference TRBV2 and TRBJ2-1, is EPEVTQTPSHQVTQMGQEVILRCVPISNHLYFYWYRQILGQKVEFLVSFYNNEISEKSEIFDDQFSVERPDGSNFTLKIRSTKLEDSAMYFCASTDKTSGNEQFFGPGTRLTVL.